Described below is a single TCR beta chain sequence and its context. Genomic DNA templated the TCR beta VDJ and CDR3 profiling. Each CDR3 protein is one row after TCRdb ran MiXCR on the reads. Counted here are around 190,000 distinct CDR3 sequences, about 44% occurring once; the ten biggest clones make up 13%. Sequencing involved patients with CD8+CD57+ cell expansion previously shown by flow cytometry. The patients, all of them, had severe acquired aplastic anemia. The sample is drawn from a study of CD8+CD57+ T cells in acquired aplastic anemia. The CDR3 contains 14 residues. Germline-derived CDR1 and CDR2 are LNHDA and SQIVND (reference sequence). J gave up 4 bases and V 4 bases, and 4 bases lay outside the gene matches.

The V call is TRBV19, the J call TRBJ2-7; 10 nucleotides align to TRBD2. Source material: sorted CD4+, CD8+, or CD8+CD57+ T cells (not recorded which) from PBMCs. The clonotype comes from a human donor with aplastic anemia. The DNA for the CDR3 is TGTGCCAGTAGTAGTGGACTAGCGGCTTACGAGCAGTACTTC. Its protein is CASSSGLAAYEQYF.